The 26 T cell receptor beta chains presented below share a single source sample, sequenced in a study of blood T cell repertoires in COVID-19 (dated by TCRdb to about 2020). Receptor amplification or capture employed the immunoSEQ multiplex PCR assay. This is the immuneACCESS table as TCRdb keeps it, with only in-frame sequences that have V and J called. A part of the clones is gone; compared with another copy, unresolved V genes explain less than half, and the rest is unexplained. The sample table lists 250,000 to 350,000 clones, approximately 92% of them with a count of one. The ten largest clones capture about a fifth of the sample. Sequencing input: PBMCs or T cells enriched from blood (not recorded which). The receptors were gathered from a woman younger than 45 who had recovered from COVID-19.

The chain recombines TRBV7-2 with TRBJ1-2, with D perhaps matching TRBD1 (5 bases). Germline CDR1 SGHTA, CDR2 FQGNSA. This CDR3 has 15 amino acids. V was trimmed by 1 base and J by 3 bases, leaving 12 bases between them. The CDR3: CASSLVGGVHYGYTF. DNA of the CDR3: TGTGCCAGCAGCTTAGTCGGGGGGGTTCACTATGGCTACACCTTC. The complete variable domain, with remaining parts taken from reference TRBV7-2 and TRBJ1-2, reads GAGVSQSPSNKVTEKGKDVELRCDPISGHTALYWYRQSLGQGLEFLIYFQGNSAPDKSGLPSDRFSAERTGGSVSTLTIQRTQQEDSAVYLCASSLVGGVHYGYTFGSGTRLTVV.

The rearrangement uses TRBV12-3 or TRBV12-4 and TRBJ2-5; 7 bases are a match to TRBD2. Losses at the gene ends were 4 bases for V and 9 bases for J; bases not matched to a gene: 8. The length of the CDR3 is 13 residues. CDR3 nucleotides: TGTGCCAGCAGTTCCCATACCGCGGGGGCCCAGTACTTC. Translated: CASSSHTAGAQYF.

V and J are TRBV5-4 and TRBJ2-1; TRBD1 agrees at 7 bases. Germline V lookup: CDR1 SGHNT, CDR2 YYREEE (reference sequence). This CDR3 is built from 12 residues. The V gene end was trimmed by 5 bases and the J gene end by 9 bases; junction bases not matched to a gene: 5. The CDR3 DNA reads TGTGCCAGCAGGAGGACAGGCTCTGAGCAGTTCTTC. Its translation is CASRRTGSEQFF. Full variable domain (remainder filled in from reference TRBV5-4 and TRBJ2-1): ETGVTQSPTHLIKTRGQQVTLRCSSQSGHNTVSWYQQALGQGPQFIFQYYREEENGRGNFPPRFSGLQFPNYSSELNVNALELDDSALYLCASRRTGSEQFFGPGTRLTVL.

CDR3 protein: CASSLDAAEGNTIYF. As DNA, the CDR3 is TGTGCCAGCTCCCTTGACGCGGCTGAAGGAAACACCATATATTTT. This chain connects TRBV18 to TRBJ1-3; unclear D gene. The CDR3 spans 15 residues. V was clipped by 6 bases and J by 4 bases, with 16 bases between them. Germline V CDR1 and CDR2: KGHSH, LQKENI.

The chain employs TRBV27 and TRBJ1-4, with TRBD1 matching 7 bases. Germline values: CDR1 MNHEY, CDR2 SMNVEV (reference sequence). The CDR3 is 15 amino acids. The V gene end was trimmed by 2 bases and the J gene end by 8 bases; junction bases not matched to a gene: 8. The CDR3 DNA reads as TGTGCCAGCAGTTTACTCAGGGGGGCGAGAGAAAAACTGTTTTTT. Amino acid sequence: CASSLLRGAREKLFF.

The chain recombines TRBV21-1 with TRBJ2-2; TRBD2 is taken as the D call from the table, unchecked against the DNA. TRBV21-1 is a documented pseudogene. There are 18 residues in the CDR3. The CDR3 sequence is CASSKGTSGGTRTGELFF. The CDR3 DNA follows: TGTGCCAGCAGCAAAGGCACTAGCGGGGGGACCCGCACCGGGGAGCTGTTTTTT.

This chain connects TRBV6-5 to TRBJ2-7; tentatively, D is TRBD1 (6 bases). Germline CDR1 and CDR2: MNHEY and SVGAGI. The CDR3 runs 15 residues. V shed 0 bases and J shed 2 bases, with 11 bases lying between them. The DNA for the CDR3 is TGTGCCAGCAGTTACTCGATTGGGGGCGCCTACGAGCAGTACTTC. Its protein is CASSYSIGGAYEQYF.

The rearrangement joins TRBV4-1 to TRBJ1-5; unclear D gene. Germline lookup yields CDR1 MGHRA and CDR2 YSYEKL. The germline V and J ends were trimmed by 0 bases and 6 bases, with 12 bases remaining between them. The length of the CDR3 is 15 residues. The CDR3 DNA follows: TGCGCCAGCAGCCAAGATTCGGGTTTCGGTCAGCCCCAGCATTTT. It translates to CASSQDSGFGQPQHF.

The V gene is TRBV28, the J gene TRBJ1-5; D perhaps matches TRBD1 (5 bases). The CDR3 is 14 amino acids. Germline V gives CDR1 MDHEN, CDR2 SYDVKM. V lost 3 bases and J lost 5, with 11 bases in between. CDR3 amino acids: CASSFLRVDQPQHF. As DNA, the CDR3 is TGTGCCAGCAGTTTCCTCAGGGTCGATCAGCCCCAGCATTTT.

The chain recombines TRBV4-1 with TRBJ1-2, with 7 bases aligning to TRBD1. The germline V gene encodes CDR1 MGHRA and CDR2 YSYEKL. The CDR3 is 15 amino acids. Trimming at V came to 4 bases and at J to 0 bases, leaving 5 bases not matched to a gene. The CDR3 DNA reads as TGCGCCAGCAGCCGAGGGGGGACAGCTAACTATGGCTACACCTTC. Translated, it gives CASSRGGTANYGYTF.

The V gene is TRBV5-1, the J gene TRBJ1-1, with TRBD1 identical over 10 bases. CDR1 SGHRS and CDR2 YFSETQ come from the germline V gene. The V gene end was trimmed by 6 bases and the J gene end by 5 bases; junction bases not matched to a gene: 7. This CDR3 region has 14 residues. In nucleotides, the CDR3 is TGCGCCAGCACCCGACAGGGGGCAAATACTGAAGCTTTCTTT. Translation gives CASTRQGANTEAFF.

V usage is TRBV11-3 and J usage is TRBJ1-1; tentative D call: TRBD1 (5 bases). CDR1 is SGHNT and CDR2 is YENEEA in the germline V gene. CDR3 length: 13 residues. Between the trimmed V and J ends, which lost 5 bases and 0 bases, there was a span of 7 bases. Here the CDR3 reads CASSRQMNTEAFF. The CDR3, as DNA: TGTGCCAGCAGCCGACAGATGAACACTGAAGCTTTCTTT.

V and J are TRBV5-6 and TRBJ2-5; 10 bases agree with TRBD2. The CDR3 loop spans 15 amino acids. Unmatched junction bases numbered 10, after V lost 2 bases and J lost 9 bases. From germline, CDR1 is SGHDT and CDR2 YYEEEE. The CDR3, as DNA: TGTGCCAGCAGCTTATGGCTAGCGGGGGTAGTGTCCCAGTACTTC. It is translated as CASSLWLAGVVSQYF.

This clone was seen more than once but under ten times. The chain links TRBV19 to TRBJ1-1; D uncertain. The CDR3 sequence is 13 residues long. Germline CDR1 and CDR2: LNHDA and SQIVND (reference sequence). V dropped 7 bases and J dropped 10 bases, with 19 bases sitting between them. As DNA, the CDR3 is TGTGCCAGTACCTTTAGGACGGGAGAAAGAGCTTTCTTT. This gives the protein CASTFRTGERAFF.

The rearrangement uses TRBV28 and TRBJ2-2; 7 nucleotides agree with TRBD2. The CDR3 has 16 amino acids. The germline gives CDR1 MDHEN, CDR2 SYDVKM. With V trimmed by 3 bases and J by 5 bases, 9 bases remained unmatched. DNA for the CDR3: TGTGCCAGCAGTTTCATAGGACTAGGGAGGACCGGGGAGCTGTTTTTT. It yields the protein CASSFIGLGRTGELFF.

The CDR3 sequence is CSVVPNLGTQYF. The CDR3 DNA reads as TGCAGCGTTGTCCCGAATCTAGGGACCCAGTACTTC. The chain has TRBV29-1 and TRBJ2-5, with unresolved D. The CDR3 is 12 amino acids. CDR1 SQVTM and CDR2 ANQGSEA come from the germline V gene. Trimming removed 4 bases at V and 7 bases at J, with 13 bases between.

The chain has TRBV2 and TRBJ1-4, with a tentative D call TRBD1 (5 bases). Looked up from germline, CDR1 is SNHLY and CDR2 is FYNNEI. Deletions cut 1 base from V and 8 bases from J, with 14 bases between. The CDR3 contains 15 residues. The CDR3 reads CASSEGAGRGEKLFF. As DNA, the CDR3 is TGTGCCAGCAGTGAAGGGGCAGGCCGGGGGGAAAAACTGTTTTTT.

J is TRBJ1-6 and V is TRBV7-8; perhaps TRBD1 as D (5 bases). The CDR3 consists of 16 residues. Between the trimmed V and J ends, which lost 2 bases and 10 bases, there was a span of 18 bases. Germline lookup yields CDR1 SGHVS and CDR2 FQNEAQ. The CDR3 sequence is CASSLSEQVLESPLHF. The CDR3 region has the DNA TGTGCCAGCAGCTTATCGGAACAGGTCTTAGAATCACCCCTCCACTTT.

The gene calls are TRBV6-4 and TRBJ2-2, with 9 bases fitting TRBD1. This CDR3 is 14 amino acids long. Germline V gives CDR1 MRHNA, CDR2 SNTAGT. V lost 8 bases, J lost 6 bases, and 7 bases stayed unmatched. CDR3 in amino acids: CASGGQGVAGELFF. The CDR3 DNA is TGTGCCAGCGGGGGACAGGGAGTCGCCGGGGAGCTGTTTTTT.

The rearrangement joins TRBV10-3 to TRBJ1-2, with D perhaps matching TRBD1 (6 bases). The CDR3 is 15 residues long. Germline CDR1 is ENHRY and CDR2 is SYGVKD. Between the trimmed V and J ends, which lost 6 bases and 4 bases, there was a span of 18 bases. The CDR3 region is CAISGGSSGAYGYTF. The CDR3, as DNA: TGTGCCATCAGCGGGGGGTCCTCAGGGGCCTATGGCTACACCTTC.

J is TRBJ2-7 and V is TRBV18; 9 nucleotides line up with TRBD1. Germline V lookup: CDR1 KGHSH, CDR2 LQKENI. V gave up 3 bases and J gave up 7 bases; unmatched junction bases: 7. This CDR3 comprises 14 residues. The CDR3 region is CASSPGTGLREQYF. CDR3 sequence (DNA): TGTGCCAGCTCACCCGGGACAGGGCTGCGGGAGCAGTACTTC.

The chain employs TRBV5-1 and TRBJ2-2, with TRBD1 identical over 7 bases. The CDR3 is 20 residues long. V lost 2 bases to trimming and J lost 0 bases; unmatched junction nucleotides: 16. Germline CDR1 SGHRS, CDR2 YFSETQ. DNA for the CDR3: TGCGCCAGCAGCTTAAGAGGGGGTGACAGGGCCCTATCGAACACCGGGGAGCTGTTTTTT. It codes for CASSLRGGDRALSNTGELFF.

The rearrangement uses TRBV24-1 and TRBJ2-1, with TRBD1 as a possible D gene (5 bases). CDR3 length: 17 residues. V was clipped by 4 bases and J by 0 bases, with 15 bases between them. Germline V gene sequence: CDR1 KGHDR, CDR2 SFDVKD. The CDR3: CATSDGRGSSSYNEQFF. DNA for the CDR3: TGTGCCACCAGTGACGGTAGGGGATCGAGCTCCTACAATGAGCAGTTCTTC.

The gene calls are TRBV11-3 and TRBJ1-1; 9 bases are a match to TRBD1. The CDR3 sequence is 15 residues long. Germline V lookup: CDR1 SGHNT, CDR2 YENEEA. The junction had 9 bases not matched to a gene; V was cut back by 5 bases and J by 5 bases. CDR3 region: CASSPGGQGHTEAFF. The CDR3, as DNA: TGTGCCAGCAGCCCCGGTGGACAGGGGCATACTGAAGCTTTCTTT.

V gene TRBV7-9 combines with J gene TRBJ1-1; 8 nucleotides line up with TRBD1. CDR1 is SEHNR, CDR2 FQNEAQ, per germline (reference sequence). This CDR3 region has 15 residues. The V gene end was trimmed by 6 bases and the J gene end by 5 bases; junction bases not matched to a gene: 11. CDR3: CASRPGQGWGTEAFF. The CDR3 region has the DNA TGTGCCAGCAGGCCTGGACAGGGATGGGGAACTGAAGCTTTCTTT.

This chain uses TRBV4-1 with TRBJ2-4; D not certain. The length of the CDR3 is 14 residues. The V and J ends lost 3 bases and 8 bases respectively, with 14 bases between them. Looked up from germline, CDR1 is MGHRA and CDR2 is YSYEKL. CDR3 in DNA: TGCGCCAGCAGCCACCCGACTCAAGCAGACATTCAGTACTTC. This gives the protein CASSHPTQADIQYF.